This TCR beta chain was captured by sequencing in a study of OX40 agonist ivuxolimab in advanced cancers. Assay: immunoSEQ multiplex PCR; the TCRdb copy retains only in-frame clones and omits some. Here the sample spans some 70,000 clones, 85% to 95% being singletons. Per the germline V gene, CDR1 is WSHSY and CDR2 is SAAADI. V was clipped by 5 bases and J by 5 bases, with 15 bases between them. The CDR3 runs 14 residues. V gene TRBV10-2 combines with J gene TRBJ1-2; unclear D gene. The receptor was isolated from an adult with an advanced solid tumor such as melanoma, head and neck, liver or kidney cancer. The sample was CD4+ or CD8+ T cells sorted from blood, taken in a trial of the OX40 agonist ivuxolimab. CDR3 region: CASSPRGSFYGYTF. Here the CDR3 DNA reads TGCGCCAGCAGTCCCCGCGGGTCTTTTTATGGCTACACCTTC.